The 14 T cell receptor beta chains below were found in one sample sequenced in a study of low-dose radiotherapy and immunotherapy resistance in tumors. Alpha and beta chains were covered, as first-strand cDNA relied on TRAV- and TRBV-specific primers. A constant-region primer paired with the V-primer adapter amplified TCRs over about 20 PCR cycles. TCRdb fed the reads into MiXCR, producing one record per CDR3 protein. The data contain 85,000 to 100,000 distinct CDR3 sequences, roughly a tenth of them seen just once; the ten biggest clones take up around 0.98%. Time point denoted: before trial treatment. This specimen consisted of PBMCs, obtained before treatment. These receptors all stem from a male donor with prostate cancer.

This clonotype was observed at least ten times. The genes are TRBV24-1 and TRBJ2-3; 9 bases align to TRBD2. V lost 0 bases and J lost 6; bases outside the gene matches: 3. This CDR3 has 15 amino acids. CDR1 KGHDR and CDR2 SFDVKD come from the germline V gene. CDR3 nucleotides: TGTGCCACCAGTGATTTGGCTAGCGGGAAGGATACGCAGTATTTT. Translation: CATSDLASGKDTQYF.

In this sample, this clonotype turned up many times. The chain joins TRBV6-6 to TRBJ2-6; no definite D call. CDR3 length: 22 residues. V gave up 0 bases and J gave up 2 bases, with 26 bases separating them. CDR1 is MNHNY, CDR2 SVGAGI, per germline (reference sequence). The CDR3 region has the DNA TGTGCCAGCAGTTACTCATATGGAAGGACCGGCAGTACGAGCGCTGGGGCCAACGTCCTGACTTTC. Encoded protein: CASSYSYGRTGSTSAGANVLTF.

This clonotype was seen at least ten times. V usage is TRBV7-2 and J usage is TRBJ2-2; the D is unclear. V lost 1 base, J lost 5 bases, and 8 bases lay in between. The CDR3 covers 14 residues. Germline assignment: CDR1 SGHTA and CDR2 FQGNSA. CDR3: CASSLVGTTGELFF. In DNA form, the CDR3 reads TGTGCCAGCAGCTTAGTGGGTACAACCGGGGAGCTGTTTTTT.

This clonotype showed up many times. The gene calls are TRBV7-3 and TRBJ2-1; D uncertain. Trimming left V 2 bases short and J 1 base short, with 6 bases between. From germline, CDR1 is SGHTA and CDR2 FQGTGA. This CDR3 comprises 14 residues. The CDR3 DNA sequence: TGTGCCAGCAGCTTAGGAGTTTCCTACAATGAGCAGTTCTTC. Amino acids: CASSLGVSYNEQFF.

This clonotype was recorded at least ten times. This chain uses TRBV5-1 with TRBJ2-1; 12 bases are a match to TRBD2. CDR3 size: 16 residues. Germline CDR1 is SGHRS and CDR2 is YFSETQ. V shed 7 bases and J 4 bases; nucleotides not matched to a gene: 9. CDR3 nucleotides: TGCGCCAGCTCTCAGGGTGGGACTAGCGGGTACAATGAGCAGTTCTTC. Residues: CASSQGGTSGYNEQFF.

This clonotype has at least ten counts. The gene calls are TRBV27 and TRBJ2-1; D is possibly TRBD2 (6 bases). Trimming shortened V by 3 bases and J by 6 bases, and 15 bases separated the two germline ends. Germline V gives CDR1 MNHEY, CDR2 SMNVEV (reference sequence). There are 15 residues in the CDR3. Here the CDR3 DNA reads TGTGCCAGCAGTTTGGAACCCTGGGGAGGCAATGAGCAGTTCTTC. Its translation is CASSLEPWGGNEQFF.

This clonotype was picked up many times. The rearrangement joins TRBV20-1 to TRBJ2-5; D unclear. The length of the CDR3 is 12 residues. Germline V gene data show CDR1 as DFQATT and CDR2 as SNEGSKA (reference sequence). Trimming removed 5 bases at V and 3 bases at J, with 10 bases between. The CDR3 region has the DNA TGCAGTGCTGGGGTCATGGAAGAGACCCAGTACTTC. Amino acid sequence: CSAGVMEETQYF.

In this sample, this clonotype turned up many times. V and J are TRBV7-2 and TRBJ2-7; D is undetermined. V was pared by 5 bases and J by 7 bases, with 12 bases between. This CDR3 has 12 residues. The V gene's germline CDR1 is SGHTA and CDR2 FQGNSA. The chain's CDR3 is CASSLEVGEQYF. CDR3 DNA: TGTGCCAGCAGCCTCGAAGTAGGGGAGCAGTACTTC.

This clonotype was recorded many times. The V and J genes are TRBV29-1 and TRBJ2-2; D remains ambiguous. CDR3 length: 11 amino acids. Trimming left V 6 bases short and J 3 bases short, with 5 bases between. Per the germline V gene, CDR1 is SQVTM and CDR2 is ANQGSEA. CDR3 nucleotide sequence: TGCAGCGTGAGAGACACCGGGGAGCTGTTTTTT. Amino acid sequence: CSVRDTGELFF.

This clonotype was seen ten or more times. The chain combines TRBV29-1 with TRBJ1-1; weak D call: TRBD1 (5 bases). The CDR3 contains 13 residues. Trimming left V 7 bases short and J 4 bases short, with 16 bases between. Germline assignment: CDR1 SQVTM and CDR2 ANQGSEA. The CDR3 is CSAWSPGGTEAFF. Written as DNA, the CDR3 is TGCAGCGCCTGGTCCCCTGGGGGCACTGAAGCTTTCTTT. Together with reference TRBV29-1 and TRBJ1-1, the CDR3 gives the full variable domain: SAVISQKPSRDICQRGTSLTIQCQVDSQVTMMFWYRQQPGQSLTLIATANQGSEATYESGFVIDKFPISRPNLTFSTLTVSNMSPEDSSIYLCSAWSPGGTEAFFGQGTRLTVV.

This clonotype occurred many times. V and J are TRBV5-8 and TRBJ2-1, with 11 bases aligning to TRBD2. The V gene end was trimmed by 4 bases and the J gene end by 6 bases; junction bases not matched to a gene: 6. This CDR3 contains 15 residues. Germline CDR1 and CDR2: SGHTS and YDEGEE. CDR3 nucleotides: TGTGCCAGCAGCCACGGGACTAGCGGAACCAATGAGCAGTTCTTC. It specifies CASSHGTSGTNEQFF.

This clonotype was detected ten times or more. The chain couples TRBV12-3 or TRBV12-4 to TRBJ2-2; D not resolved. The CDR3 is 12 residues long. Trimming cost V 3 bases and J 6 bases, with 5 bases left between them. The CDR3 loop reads CASSFTAGELFF. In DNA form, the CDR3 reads TGTGCCAGCAGTTTTACTGCCGGGGAGCTGTTTTTT.

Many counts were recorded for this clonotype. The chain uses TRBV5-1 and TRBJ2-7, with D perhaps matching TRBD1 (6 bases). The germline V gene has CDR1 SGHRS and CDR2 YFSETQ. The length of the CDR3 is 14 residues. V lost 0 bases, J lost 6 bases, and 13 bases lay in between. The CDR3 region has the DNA TGCGCCAGCAGCTTGGGGCAGGGGATCGGCGAGCAGTACTTC. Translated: CASSLGQGIGEQYF.

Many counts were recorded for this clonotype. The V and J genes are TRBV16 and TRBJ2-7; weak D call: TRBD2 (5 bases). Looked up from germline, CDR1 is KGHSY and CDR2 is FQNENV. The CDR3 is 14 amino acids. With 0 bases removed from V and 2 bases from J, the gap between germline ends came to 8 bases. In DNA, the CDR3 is TGTGCCAGCAGCCAATCCTCGGAGGCCTACGAGCAGTACTTC. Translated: CASSQSSEAYEQYF.